A selection of T cell receptor beta chains follows, all from one sample in a study of blood T cell repertoires in COVID-19. Data came from immunoSEQ multiplex PCR; TCRdb stores just in-frame clones and leaves some out. This sample has roughly 430,000 clones; roughly 90% occur once, and the top ten carry over 2%. The sequenced sample was PBMCs or T cells enriched from blood (not recorded which). These receptors all stem from a woman aged 40 to 55 with acute COVID-19. The CDR3 runs from the conserved cysteine through the conserved F or W.

v_call: TRBV27; j_call: TRBJ1-1; cdr3_aa: CASSLLGGTEAFF
v_call: TRBV19; j_call: TRBJ1-1; cdr3_aa: CASFDGGGITEAFF
v_call: TRBV18; j_call: TRBJ2-3; cdr3_aa: CASSPGASGGYTDTQYF
v_call: TRBV7-9; j_call: TRBJ1-2; cdr3_aa: CASSLVWDREGYTF
v_call: TRBV11-2; j_call: TRBJ2-7; cdr3_aa: CASSLNRVGREQYF
v_call: TRBV9; j_call: TRBJ1-5; cdr3_aa: CASSVSGDTYQPQHF
v_call: TRBV28; j_call: TRBJ1-2; cdr3_aa: CASSFGGDPYGYTF
v_call: TRBV14; j_call: TRBJ1-2; cdr3_aa: CASSQQTANYGYTF
v_call: TRBV18; j_call: TRBJ1-1; cdr3_aa: CASGTSQDAEAFF
v_call: TRBV4-1; j_call: TRBJ1-3; cdr3_aa: CASSQEEGALRSGNTIYF
v_call: TRBV7-7; j_call: TRBJ2-2; cdr3_aa: CASSLGTSGSNTGELFF
v_call: TRBV5-1; j_call: TRBJ1-1; cdr3_aa: CASRPTITMNTEAFF
v_call: TRBV11-2; j_call: TRBJ1-2; cdr3_aa: CASSLRTGEMGYTF
v_call: TRBV5-1; j_call: TRBJ2-7; cdr3_aa: CASSSTAGTSGVYEQYF
v_call: TRBV2; j_call: TRBJ1-1; cdr3_aa: CASSVGGPNTEAFF
v_call: TRBV5-1; j_call: TRBJ1-1; cdr3_aa: CASSEEASSTEAFF
v_call: TRBV12-3/TRBV12-4; j_call: TRBJ2-1; cdr3_aa: CASSLRGNNEQFF
v_call: TRBV9; j_call: TRBJ2-7; cdr3_aa: CASAPGLAGVPYEQYF